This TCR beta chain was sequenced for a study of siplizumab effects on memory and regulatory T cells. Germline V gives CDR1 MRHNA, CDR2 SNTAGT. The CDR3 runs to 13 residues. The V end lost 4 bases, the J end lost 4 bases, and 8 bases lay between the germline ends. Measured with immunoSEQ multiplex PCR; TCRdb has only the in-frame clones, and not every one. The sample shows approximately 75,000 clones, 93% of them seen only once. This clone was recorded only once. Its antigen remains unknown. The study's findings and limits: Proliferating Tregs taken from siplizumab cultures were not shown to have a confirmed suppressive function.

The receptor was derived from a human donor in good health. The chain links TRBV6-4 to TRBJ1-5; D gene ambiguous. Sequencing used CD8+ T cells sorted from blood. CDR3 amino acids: CASSVGKNQPQHF. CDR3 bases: TGTGCCAGCAGTGTTGGGAAAAATCAGCCCCAGCATTTT.